The TCR beta chain under discussion was sequenced for a study of shared clonotypes between healthy human individuals. Germline-derived CDR1 and CDR2 are SGHTA and FQGNSA. This CDR3 has 18 residues. Losses at the gene ends were 5 bases for V and 8 bases for J; bases not matched to a gene: 19. With regard to this clone: Its matching antigen is unknown.

An assay was performed, and its level was deep. The authors distributed each subset's genomic DNA evenly over several immunoSEQ plates. Data came from immunoSEQ multiplex PCR; TCRdb stores just in-frame clones and leaves some out. This sample has some 1,100,000 clones; approximately 80% occur once, and the top ten carry 0.5% to 0.6%. Study-wide points: In contrast to clonotypes shared by all four donors, non-shared clonotypes had lower generation probabilities.

The chain couples TRBV7-2 to TRBJ2-3, with 10 nucleotides matching TRBD1. The sample was memory CD4+ T cells from PBMCs. As for subset: CD45RA-negative fraction. This TCR came from a man aged 18 to 29 in good health. Some clones in this sample may be carry-over from other donors' samples. The CDR3 DNA follows: TGTGCCAGCAGCCCGACCTCGCCCCCCGGGACAGGGGAGGGTACGCAGTATTTT. It yields the protein CASSPTSPPGTGEGTQYF.